Here is one T cell receptor beta chain with its context. The sample comes from a study of blood T cell repertoires in COVID-19. Study-wide background: Nucleic acid was either cDNA or gDNA, and it came from T cells, B-cell-depleted T cells, or PBMCs.

In the study's own analysis: Reference gene primers were amplified, and this amplification served to estimate nucleated cell counts. Libraries were prepared by immunoSEQ multiplex PCR; TCRdb keeps only in-frame clonotypes and omits some of them. V and J calls and clone size are as listed in that table; D and trimming were resolved from the DNA. The sample records around 210,000 clones, roughly 85% being singletons. CDR1 is LNHDA and CDR2 is SQIVND in the germline V gene (reference sequence). The germline V and J ends were trimmed by 7 bases and 0 bases, with 19 bases remaining between them. The length of the CDR3 is 18 residues.

This TCR derives from a man over 45 with COVID-19, enrolled during active disease. The sample comprised peripheral blood. The chain has TRBV19 and TRBJ2-6, with a possible D match to TRBD1 (5 bases). The CDR3 reads CASTTTASLLSGANVLTF. DNA of the CDR3: TGTGCCAGTACCACGACAGCCAGTCTCCTCTCTGGGGCCAACGTCCTGACTTTC.